This T cell receptor beta chain was recovered during a study of Ad26.COV2.S vaccination and SARS-CoV-2 variants. Findings and limits, study-wide: The breadth of spike-specific CD8+ and CD4+ T cell responses after vaccination was reportedly substantial.

Measured with immunoSEQ multiplex PCR; TCRdb has only the in-frame clones, and not every one. The repertoire includes just under 250,000 clones, roughly 90% of them detected once, and around 11% sits in the top ten. Treatment denoted: around 19 received Ad26.COV2.S at low or high dose, single or two shots; 5 received placebo; per-sample allocation not given. Specimen acquisition occurred on day 63 following the initial vaccine or placebo injection. The CDR3 spans 16 residues. Between the trimmed V and J ends, which lost 0 bases and 2 bases, there was a span of 11 bases. Germline lookup yields CDR1 SGDLS and CDR2 YYNGEE. About this clone itself: The antigen is unknown.

The sample in question was peripheral blood, obtained in a trial of Ad26.COV2.S vaccine versus placebo. The chain couples TRBV9 to TRBJ2-2; D gene uncertain. This TCR was recovered from a person between 18 and 59 years old who received the Ad26.COV2.S COVID-19 vaccine or a placebo. The DNA for the CDR3 is TGTGCCAGCAGCGTAGGAGTAGGGATCAACACCGGGGAGCTGTTTTTT. Translating gives CASSVGVGINTGELFF.